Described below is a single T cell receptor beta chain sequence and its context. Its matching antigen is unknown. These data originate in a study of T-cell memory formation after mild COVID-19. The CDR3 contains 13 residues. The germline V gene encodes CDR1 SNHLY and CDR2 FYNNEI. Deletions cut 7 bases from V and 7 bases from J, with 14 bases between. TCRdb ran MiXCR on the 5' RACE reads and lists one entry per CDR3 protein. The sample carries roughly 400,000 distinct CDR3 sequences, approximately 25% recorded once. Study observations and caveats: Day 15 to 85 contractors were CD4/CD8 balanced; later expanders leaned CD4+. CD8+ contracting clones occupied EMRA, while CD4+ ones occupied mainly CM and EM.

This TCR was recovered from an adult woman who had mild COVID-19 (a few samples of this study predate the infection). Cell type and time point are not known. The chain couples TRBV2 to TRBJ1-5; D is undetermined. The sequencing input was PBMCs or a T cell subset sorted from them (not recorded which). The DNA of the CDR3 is TGTGCCAGCATCGAGAGGGAGAACCAGCCCCAGCATTTT. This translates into CASIERENQPQHF.